One and the same sample provided the 26 T cell receptor beta chains below, sequenced in a study of shared clonotypes between healthy human individuals. Naive CD8 cells, CD45RO-negative and positively selected for CCR7, excluded terminally differentiated effector memory CD45RA+ cells. Sequenced by immunoSEQ multiplex PCR; TCRdb stores in-frame clones only, minus some. The top ten clones hold under 2% of a sample with around 1.9 million clones, approximately 94% of them seen once. Sequenced sample: naive CD8+ T cells from PBMCs. The receptors come from a man between 18 and 35 years old in good health. Some clones in this sample may be carry-over from other donors' samples.

The rearrangement links TRBV7-2 to TRBJ1-2, with D tentatively TRBD1 (6 bases). Germline V gene data show CDR1 as SGHTA and CDR2 as FQGNSA. The CDR3 length is 16 residues. Trimming removed 1 base from V and 8 bases from J, with 20 bases in between. This CDR3 is CASSLEPTGALSGYTF. The DNA for the CDR3 is TGTGCCAGCAGCTTAGAACCGACGGGGGCGCTTTCCGGCTACACCTTC.

The V call is TRBV13, the J call TRBJ2-7; 8 positions agree with TRBD1. V shed 5 bases and J 7 bases; nucleotides not matched to a gene: 13. Per germline, CDR1 PRHDT and CDR2 FYEKMQ (reference sequence). The CDR3 covers 15 residues. The DNA for the CDR3 is TGTGCCAGCAGCCTAGAAGGGACAGGCCGCCGAGAGCAGTACTTC. It encodes CASSLEGTGRREQYF. The full variable domain, rest sourced from reference TRBV13 and TRBJ2-7, is AAGVIQSPRHLIKEKRETATLKCYPIPRHDTVYWYQQGPGQDPQFLISFYEKMQSDKGSIPDRFSAQQFSDYHSELNMSSLELGDSALYFCASSLEGTGRREQYFGPGTRLTVT.

The rearrangement joins TRBV2 to TRBJ2-7; tentatively, D is TRBD2 (7 bases). V was clipped by 4 bases and J by 5 bases, with 18 bases between them. Germline V lookup: CDR1 SNHLY, CDR2 FYNNEI. The CDR3 has 15 residues. The CDR3 region has the DNA TGTGCCAGCAGTGGGGGGGCGGGAGAAAGCGACGAGCAGTACTTC. This translates into CASSGGAGESDEQYF.

This clone turned up a few times. This chain connects TRBV27 to TRBJ2-2; D unresolved. The V end was cut by 6 bases, the J end by 2 bases, with 7 bases between. The CDR3 is 13 residues long. In germline, CDR1 is MNHEY, CDR2 SMNVEV (reference sequence). The CDR3, as DNA: TGTGCCAGCAGATCACTAAACACCGGGGAGCTGTTTTTT. This sequence encodes CASRSLNTGELFF.

The chain couples TRBV4-3 to TRBJ2-7; D not resolved. V was trimmed by 0 bases and J by 7 bases, leaving 25 bases between them. CDR3 length equals 18 residues. Per germline, CDR1 LGHNA and CDR2 YSLEER. The CDR3 here is CASSQDWAAADSFREQYF. CDR3 sequence (DNA): TGCGCCAGCAGCCAAGATTGGGCGGCAGCTGACTCGTTTCGTGAGCAGTACTTC.

This chain joins TRBV10-2 and TRBJ2-7, with TRBD2 matching 7 bases. The CDR3 has 15 residues. Germline-derived CDR1 and CDR2 are WSHSY and SAAADI. J was trimmed by 0 bases and V by 2 bases; bases with no gene match: 4. The CDR3, as DNA: TGCGCCAGCAGTGAGGAAGCGGGATCCTCCTACGAGCAGTACTTC. Protein product: CASSEEAGSSYEQYF.

V gene TRBV2 combines with J gene TRBJ2-3; TRBD2 is a possible D gene (5 bases). CDR1 is SNHLY and CDR2 is FYNNEI in the germline V gene. This CDR3 spans 15 amino acids. Trimming took 3 bases from V and 3 from J, leaving 13 bases between them. The CDR3: CASSDLLEGTDTQYF. The CDR3 DNA reads as TGTGCCAGCAGTGATTTACTAGAGGGTACAGATACGCAGTATTTT.

The gene calls are TRBV2 and TRBJ2-1; 7 bases map to TRBD2. The CDR3 has 13 residues. The V gene end was trimmed by 9 bases and the J gene end by 3 bases; junction bases not matched to a gene: 5. The germline gives CDR1 SNHLY, CDR2 FYNNEI. For the CDR3, the DNA is TGTGCCAGGAGCGGGACCGACTACAATGAGCAGTTCTTC. Its translation: CARSGTDYNEQFF.

The chain employs TRBV15 and TRBJ2-7; D tentatively fits TRBD1 or TRBD2 (5 bases each). The germline V gene has CDR1 LNHNV and CDR2 YYDKDF (reference sequence). The CDR3 extends over 12 amino acids. Trimming removed 4 bases from V and 6 bases from J, with 10 bases in between. The CDR3 nucleotides read TGTGCCACCAGCACCACTAGGGGCGAGCAGTACTTC. Encoded protein: CATSTTRGEQYF.

The rearrangement uses TRBV5-4 and TRBJ2-3; TRBD1 agrees at 9 bases. The CDR3 has 15 amino acids. Germline V gene sequence: CDR1 SGHNT, CDR2 YYREEE (reference sequence). Trimming cost V 9 bases and J 4 bases; bases outside gene matches: 12. This CDR3 reads CATIDGQGYADTQYF. The CDR3 DNA reads as TGTGCCACTATTGACGGACAGGGGTATGCAGATACGCAGTATTTT.

The chain combines TRBV7-8 with TRBJ2-7; the D gene is possibly TRBD1 (5 bases). CDR1 and CDR2 from the germline V gene are SGHVS and FQNEAQ. Trimming cost V 1 base and J 0 bases, with 10 bases left between them. There are 15 residues in the CDR3. This CDR3 reads CASSLGQGFSYEQYF. CDR3 DNA sequence: TGTGCCAGCAGCTTAGGGCAGGGCTTCTCCTACGAGCAGTACTTC.

The chain uses TRBV27 and TRBJ2-1; 7 bases are a match to TRBD2. Germline CDR1 reads MNHEY; CDR2 reads SMNVEV (reference sequence). V shed 2 bases, J shed 10 bases, and the junction held 11 bases outside the gene matches. This CDR3 has 15 amino acids. The CDR3 sequence is CASSLIGLAEGEQFF. The CDR3 nucleotides read TGTGCCAGCAGTTTAATCGGTCTAGCGGAGGGGGAGCAGTTCTTC.

This chain joins TRBV5-3 and TRBJ1-2; 7 bases fit TRBD1. TRBV5-3 is identified as an open reading frame with a role that is uncertain. With 5 bases clipped from V and 2 bases from J, the junction kept 6 bases outside the gene matches. The CDR3 has 14 residues. The CDR3 region is CARRNRGTNYGYTF. CDR3 sequence (DNA): TGTGCCAGAAGGAACAGGGGAACGAACTATGGCTACACCTTC.

This clone was counted a single time. J is TRBJ1-2 and V is TRBV25-1, with D tentatively TRBD1 (5 bases). Trimming removed 4 bases from V and 4 bases from J, with 13 bases in between. This CDR3 comprises 14 residues. The germline gives CDR1 MGHDK, CDR2 SYGVNS. The CDR3 sequence: CASSGGGHPYGYTF. In nucleotides, the CDR3 is TGTGCCAGCAGTGGGGGCGGCCACCCCTATGGCTACACCTTC.

The chain joins TRBV19 to TRBJ2-1, with D possibly called TRBD1 or TRBD2 (5 bases each). Germline V CDR1 and CDR2: LNHDA, SQIVND (reference sequence). Trimming removed 4 bases at V and 8 bases at J, with 12 bases between. The CDR3 runs 13 residues. The CDR3, as DNA: TGTGCCAGTAGTACTCCGGGGCCCCATGAGCAGTTCTTC. Translation: CASSTPGPHEQFF.

The V and J genes are TRBV9 and TRBJ2-7; tentatively, D is TRBD1 (6 bases). This CDR3 region has 14 residues. Germline V gives CDR1 SGDLS, CDR2 YYNGEE. Trimming removed 2 bases at V and 5 bases at J, with 14 bases between. Written as DNA, the CDR3 is TGTGCCAGCAGCGTTATCCCGGGACACCACGAGCAGTACTTC. This encodes CASSVIPGHHEQYF. Supplemented by reference TRBV9 and TRBJ2-7, the full variable domain reads DSGVTQTPKHLITATGQRVTLRCSPRSGDLSVYWYQQSLDQGLQFLIQYYNGEERAKGNILERFSAQQFPDLHSELNLSSLELGDSALYFCASSVIPGHHEQYFGPGTRLTVT.

This chain connects TRBV29-1 to TRBJ2-7; D might be TRBD1 (6 bases). Germline-derived CDR1 and CDR2 are SQVTM and ANQGSEA. The CDR3 spans 13 residues. Trimming took off 4 bases at V and 3 bases at J, with 13 bases between the two ends. This chain's CDR3 is CSVVGDTVYEQYF. CDR3 DNA: TGCAGCGTTGTGGGGGACACCGTCTACGAGCAGTACTTC.

The V gene is TRBV5-6, the J gene TRBJ2-7; no reliable D call. The V gene lost 4 bases and the J gene lost 1 base, with 9 bases spanning the gap. Germline V gene sequence: CDR1 SGHDT, CDR2 YYEEEE. The CDR3 contains 13 residues. CDR3 nucleotide sequence: TGTGCCAGCAGCGCCGGCTCGTCCTACGAGCAGTACTTC. Translated: CASSAGSSYEQYF.

The rearrangement uses TRBV30 and TRBJ1-4; TRBD1 might be the D (6 bases). The length of the CDR3 is 16 residues. Trimming left V 0 bases short and J 7 bases short, with 18 bases between. Germline CDR1 is GTSNPN and CDR2 is SVGIG (reference sequence). CDR3 protein: CAWSVGGGHSSEKLFF. CDR3 bases: TGTGCCTGGAGTGTCGGGGGCGGACATTCATCTGAAAAACTGTTTTTT.

The chain recombines TRBV6-5 with TRBJ2-1; D may be TRBD2 (7 bases). V was trimmed by 7 bases and J by 4 bases, leaving 14 bases between them. From germline, CDR1 is MNHEY and CDR2 SVGAGI. The CDR3 covers 14 residues. The CDR3 region has the DNA TGTGCCAGCACCCAAGCGGGGACATACAATGAGCAGTTCTTC. It yields the protein CASTQAGTYNEQFF.

The CDR3 coding sequence is TGTGCCAGCAGTTTATATTTGGGGGTGAACTCCTACAATGAGCAGTTCTTC. This codes for CASSLYLGVNSYNEQFF. The rearrangement links TRBV27 to TRBJ2-1, with D perhaps matching TRBD1 or TRBD2 (5 bases each). The CDR3 spans 17 residues. The germline V and J ends were trimmed by 1 base and 0 bases, with 13 bases remaining between them. CDR1 is MNHEY, CDR2 SMNVEV, per germline (reference sequence).

This clone was recorded only once. CDR3 bases: TGTGCCTGGAGTGTAACGGTCCAAGAGACCCAGTACTTC. As protein: CAWSVTVQETQYF. The gene calls are TRBV30 and TRBJ2-5; D unclear. Germline V gene lookup returns CDR1 GTSNPN and CDR2 SVGIG (reference sequence). Trimming stripped 0 bases from V and 1 base from J, with 6 bases between. The CDR3 covers 13 residues.

The chain has TRBV19 and TRBJ2-2, with 9 bases fitting TRBD2. V was pared by 1 base and J by 8 bases, with 5 bases of the junction left unmatched. From germline, CDR1 is LNHDA and CDR2 SQIVND (reference sequence). The CDR3 covers 15 residues. CDR3 sequence (DNA): TGTGCCAGTAGTATAGTAGCGGGAGTACTGGGGGAGCTGTTTTTT. This gives the protein CASSIVAGVLGELFF. The variable domain in full, completed from reference TRBV19 and TRBJ2-2, reads DGGITQSPKYLFRKEGQNVTLSCEQNLNHDAMYWYRQDPGQGLRLIYYSQIVNDFQKGDIAEGYSVSREKKESFPLTVTSAQKNPTAFYLCASSIVAGVLGELFFGEGSRLTVL.

The chain carries TRBV29-1 and TRBJ2-7; 9 bases fit TRBD1. The ends lost 7 bases at V and 0 bases at J; junction bases unmatched: 10. Germline V gives CDR1 SQVTM, CDR2 ANQGSEA. This CDR3 is built from 15 residues. The CDR3 nucleotides read TGCAGCGGGATCACAGGGGGCTCACTCTCCTACGAGCAGTACTTC. Its translation: CSGITGGSLSYEQYF.

The rearrangement links TRBV10-3 to TRBJ1-1, with a possible D match to TRBD1 (5 bases). Trimming removed 3 bases from V and 3 bases from J, with 14 bases in between. Germline lookup yields CDR1 ENHRY and CDR2 SYGVKD. This CDR3 comprises 15 residues. CDR3: CAISDRVSVDTEAFF. CDR3 nucleotides: TGTGCCATCAGTGACAGGGTATCGGTTGACACTGAAGCTTTCTTT.

The V call is TRBV7-6, the J call TRBJ1-1; 10 bases agree with TRBD1. The germline V gene has CDR1 SGHVS and CDR2 FNYEAQ. The CDR3 is made up of 16 amino acids. J was trimmed by 5 bases and V by 4 bases; bases with no gene match: 10. This chain's CDR3 is CASSSGQGIGATEAFF. Here the CDR3 DNA reads TGTGCCAGCAGCTCGGGACAGGGGATAGGAGCTACTGAAGCTTTCTTT. Together with reference TRBV7-6 and TRBJ1-1, the CDR3 gives the full variable domain: GAGVSQSPRYKVTKRGQDVALRCDPISGHVSLYWYRQALGQGPEFLTYFNYEAQQDKSGLPNDRFSAERPEGSISTLTIQRTEQRDSAMYRCASSSGQGIGATEAFFGQGTRLTVV.